Listed here are 26 T cell receptor beta chains from one sample, sequenced in a study of molecular identifiers for immune sequencing clone quantification. TCRdb passed the PCR reads through MiXCR, listing each CDR3 protein once. Of approximately 500,000 distinct CDR3 sequences listed, roughly 24% are singletons. Sample: naive CD8+ T cells from blood, with Jurkat cell RNA spiked in. Subset given: FACS-sorted CD8+CD4-CCR7+CD45RA+ naive T cells. Receptors originate from a human donor in good health. Some libraries in this study had Jurkat cell RNA spiked in.

V usage is TRBV2 and J usage is TRBJ1-6; 9 nucleotides match TRBD1. The length of the CDR3 is 13 residues. CDR1 is SNHLY and CDR2 is FYNNEI in the germline V gene. After removal of 7 bases from V and 9 bases from J, the junction contained 4 bases not matched to a gene. CDR3 in DNA: TGTGCCAGCACGGACAGGGGTGGTTCACCCCTCCACTTT. Translation gives CASTDRGGSPLHF. The whole variable domain, filled in from reference TRBV2 and TRBJ1-6, reads EPEVTQTPSHQVTQMGQEVILRCVPISNHLYFYWYRQILGQKVEFLVSFYNNEISEKSEIFDDQFSVERPDGSNFTLKIRSTKLEDSAMYFCASTDRGGSPLHFGNGTRLTVT.

This chain joins TRBV27 and TRBJ2-1; no reliable D call. Per germline, CDR1 MNHEY and CDR2 SMNVEV (reference sequence). This CDR3 comprises 15 residues. The germline V and J ends were trimmed by 2 bases and 14 bases, with 22 bases remaining between them. CDR3 nucleotides: TGTGCCAGCAGTTTAACGGGTGGAGCCTCGGGTTTTAAGTTCTTC. It is translated as CASSLTGGASGFKFF.

This rearrangement joins TRBV6-6 to TRBJ1-6; D gene ambiguous. Germline values: CDR1 MNHNY, CDR2 SVGAGI (reference sequence). Trimming pared 7 bases from V and 8 bases from J, leaving 21 bases between. This CDR3 contains 16 residues. CDR3 nucleotides: TGTGCCAGCAAGACCTTCGAAAATCACTGGGATTCACCCCTCCACTTT. Translation: CASKTFENHWDSPLHF.

The gene calls are TRBV5-6 and TRBJ1-5; D remains ambiguous. CDR3 length: 12 amino acids. Germline CDR1 reads SGHDT; CDR2 reads YYEEEE. The ends were cut back, 1 base at V and 7 bases at J, with 6 bases in the middle. DNA for the CDR3: TGTGCCAGCAGCTTGTGGGAACAGCCCCAGCATTTT. It encodes CASSLWEQPQHF.

The table lists this clonotype with a few counts. The rearrangement uses TRBV6-5 and TRBJ2-1; D is possibly TRBD2 (5 bases). Between the trimmed V and J ends, which lost 2 bases and 8 bases, there was a span of 19 bases. Germline V gene sequence: CDR1 MNHEY, CDR2 SVGAGI. The CDR3 is 16 amino acids. CDR3 sequence (DNA): TGTGCCAGCAGTTACGAAGGTGTCGGACTTTTAGATGAGCAGTTCTTC. Its protein is CASSYEGVGLLDEQFF.

This clonotype was picked up one time. V is TRBV2 and J is TRBJ2-1; D gene ambiguous. The germline V and J ends were trimmed by 7 bases and 7 bases, with 8 bases remaining between them. The V gene's germline CDR1 is SNHLY and CDR2 FYNNEI. The CDR3 is 11 amino acids. This chain's CDR3 is CASIKANEQFF. The CDR3 DNA reads as TGTGCCAGCATAAAAGCGAATGAGCAGTTCTTC.

The table lists this clonotype with many counts. The genes are TRBV6-5 and TRBJ2-7, with 7 bases that match TRBD2. Germline V gives CDR1 MNHEY, CDR2 SVGAGI. The CDR3 spans 15 residues. The junction had 7 bases not matched to a gene; V was cut back by 0 bases and J by 5 bases. CDR3 amino acids: CASSYSSLGTNEQYF. The CDR3 DNA follows: TGTGCCAGCAGTTACTCAAGCCTGGGGACTAACGAGCAGTACTTC.

Comment on this clonotype: Germline and junction disagree at one end, which may indicate a read error. The rearrangement joins TRBV14 to TRBJ2-1; D not certain. The CDR3 sequence is 14 residues long. CDR1 is SGHDN, CDR2 FVKESK, per germline. The CDR3 sequence: CAGSPLVGRNEQFF. CDR3 bases: TGTGCCGGCAGCCCCCTAGTTGGGCGGAATGAGCAGTTCTTC.

Comments on this clonotype: A much bigger clone sits one base away, suggesting this may be a read error. The V call is TRBV20-1, the J call TRBJ1-1; 8 positions agree with TRBD1. The CDR3 extends over 13 amino acids. Per the germline V gene, CDR1 is DFQATT and CDR2 is SNEGSKA (reference sequence). CDR3 in DNA: TGCAGTGCTAGGGACAGGGAGAACACTGAAGCTCTCTTT. Translating gives CSARDRENTEALF.

The CDR3 sequence: CASSTPVPDGGYSNQPQHF. The CDR3 coding sequence is TGTGCCAGCAGCACACCCGTGCCCGATGGGGGATATAGCAATCAGCCCCAGCATTTT. The rearrangement joins TRBV6-6 to TRBJ1-5, with a weak D call TRBD1 (5 bases). In germline, CDR1 is MNHNY, CDR2 SVGAGI (reference sequence). This CDR3 region has 19 residues. V dropped 6 bases and J dropped 0 bases, with 24 bases sitting between them.

Of note for this clonotype: One end of the junction does not line up with germline, which may come from a read error. J is TRBJ2-3 and V is TRBV7-6; 11 bases line up with TRBD2. The CDR3 totals 16 residues. Germline V gene sequence: CDR1 SGHVS, CDR2 FNYEAQ. CDR3 coding DNA: TGTGCCAGCAGCTTTAGCGGGGGGGCACCGACAGATACGCGGTATTTT. Encoded protein: CASSFSGGAPTDTRYF.

The chain has TRBV7-9 and TRBJ1-1; D is perhaps TRBD1 (6 bases). CDR1 is SEHNR and CDR2 is FQNEAQ in the germline V gene (reference sequence). This CDR3 is 15 amino acids long. The germline V and J ends were trimmed by 1 base and 6 bases, with 15 bases remaining between them. Written as DNA, the CDR3 is TGTGCCAGCAGCTTAGTTCAGGGGAAAACCCCTGAAGCTTTCTTT. This translates into CASSLVQGKTPEAFF.

The chain recombines TRBV20-1 with TRBJ2-3, with 9 positions matching TRBD2. With 5 bases clipped from V and 4 bases from J, the junction kept 13 bases outside the gene matches. CDR3 length equals 16 residues. Germline values: CDR1 DFQATT, CDR2 SNEGSKA (reference sequence). The CDR3: CSARLIAGDLPDTQYF. The CDR3 nucleotides are TGCAGTGCTCGACTTATAGCGGGGGATCTACCAGATACGCAGTATTTT.

This clonotype came up a few times. The genes are TRBV27 and TRBJ2-1; perhaps D is TRBD1 or TRBD2 (6 bases each). The V and J ends lost 1 base and 4 bases respectively, with 23 bases between them. Germline V gene sequence: CDR1 MNHEY, CDR2 SMNVEV (reference sequence). The CDR3 is 19 amino acids. The CDR3, as DNA: TGTGCCAGCAGTTTATACCCACCCCCGGGGGCGAAAATATACAATGAGCAGTTCTTC. It translates to CASSLYPPPGAKIYNEQFF.

This clonotype was recorded once. A read error is possible here, since a much larger clone lies one base away. V usage is TRBV7-9 and J usage is TRBJ2-6; D perhaps matches TRBD2 (7 bases). Germline values: CDR1 SEHNR, CDR2 FQNEAQ (reference sequence). The CDR3 consists of 15 residues. The DNA for the CDR3 is TGTGCCAGCGTACAGGGCGCTGGGGGGGCCAACGTCCAGACTTTC. Its protein product is CASVQGAGGANVQTF.

This clonotype was observed at least ten times. The genes are TRBV12-3 or TRBV12-4 and TRBJ1-1, with D tentatively TRBD1 (6 bases). CDR3 length: 12 residues. V gave up 3 bases and J gave up 8 bases, with 10 bases separating them. The CDR3 nucleotides read TGTGCCAGCAGTTTTCGGGGGGCGGAAGCTTTCTTT. Translation: CASSFRGAEAFF.

This clonotype was seen many times. The chain carries TRBV3-1 and TRBJ2-2; the match to TRBD2 covers 7 bases. The V gene's germline CDR1 is LGHDT and CDR2 YNNKEL (reference sequence). The CDR3 extends over 16 amino acids. With V trimmed by 0 bases and J by 6 bases, 7 bases remained unmatched. The CDR3 sequence: CASSQDGSGAAGELFF. The CDR3 DNA sequence: TGTGCCAGCAGCCAAGATGGGAGCGGGGCGGCCGGGGAGCTGTTTTTT.

This clonotype was counted between two and nine times. This chain uses TRBV5-4 with TRBJ2-7, with a weak D call TRBD1 (6 bases). The CDR3 consists of 15 residues. CDR1 is SGHNT and CDR2 is YYREEE in the germline V gene (reference sequence). V dropped 1 base and J dropped 1 base, with 12 bases sitting between them. DNA for the CDR3: TGTGCCAGCAGCTTGAAGGGGGAGCCTTCCTACGAGCAGTACTTC. It yields the protein CASSLKGEPSYEQYF.

This clonotype was detected many times. This chain connects TRBV4-1 to TRBJ2-7, with D perhaps matching TRBD1 (6 bases). V lost 3 bases and J lost 0, with 15 bases in between. Per germline, CDR1 MGHRA and CDR2 YSYEKL. The CDR3 has 16 amino acids. The CDR3 DNA reads TGCGCCAGCAGCCACCCAGGGGCAGTGGCCTCCTACGAGCAGTACTTC. It encodes CASSHPGAVASYEQYF.

V gene TRBV28 combines with J gene TRBJ2-7, with 11 bases lining up with TRBD1. Germline V CDR1 and CDR2: MDHEN, SYDVKM. This CDR3 is built from 14 residues. Trimming took 5 bases from V and 5 from J; bases not matched to a gene: 5. The CDR3 region is CASSVRTGGDEQYF. Here the CDR3 DNA reads TGTGCCAGCAGTGTCAGGACAGGGGGCGACGAGCAGTACTTC.

The chain recombines TRBV7-9 with TRBJ2-2; the match to TRBD1 covers 9 bases. The CDR3 totals 18 residues. V trimming: 5 bases; J trimming: 5 bases; junction bases outside the gene matches: 15. Germline loops: CDR1 SEHNR, CDR2 FQNEAQ (reference sequence). The chain's CDR3 is CASSGPGQGTTKTGELFF. Here the CDR3 DNA reads TGTGCCAGCAGCGGACCTGGACAGGGGACTACAAAAACCGGGGAGCTGTTTTTT.

This clonotype showed up many times. In nucleotides, the CDR3 is TGTGCCAGCAGCCCCTTCCCCCTCCCGGACAAAAATGAAAAACTGTTTTTT. Its protein is CASSPFPLPDKNEKLFF. The rearrangement uses TRBV9 and TRBJ1-4; perhaps TRBD1 as D (5 bases). The germline V gene encodes CDR1 SGDLS and CDR2 YYNGEE. The V end lost 4 bases, the J end lost 5 bases, and 21 bases lay between the germline ends. The length of the CDR3 is 17 residues.

Concerning this clonotype itself: This could be a read error, since a much larger clone is one nucleotide away. This chain uses TRBV7-8 with TRBJ2-5; the D is unclear. CDR1 SGHVS and CDR2 FQNEAQ come from the germline V gene. The CDR3 loop spans 14 amino acids. CDR3 bases: TGTGCCAGCAGCCCCGCGGCGGACCAAGAGCCCCAGTACTTC. Encoded protein: CASSPAADQEPQYF.

The chain carries TRBV2 and TRBJ2-5; TRBD1 is a possible D gene (5 bases). CDR1 and CDR2 (germline): SNHLY, FYNNEI. The CDR3 length is 12 residues. Trimming took 3 bases from V and 7 from J, leaving 9 bases between them. The CDR3 reads CASSDRDVTQYF. DNA of the CDR3: TGTGCCAGCAGTGACAGGGATGTGACCCAGTACTTC.

Regarding this clonotype: A much larger clone lies a single base off, so this may be a read error. In DNA form, the CDR3 reads TGTGCCAGCAGCTTATCCGCATGCAATGAGCAGTTCTTC. Protein product: CASSLSACNEQFF. This chain uses TRBV7-2 with TRBJ2-1; D remains unclear. In germline, CDR1 is SGHTA, CDR2 FQGNSA. The V gene lost 2 bases and the J gene lost 6 bases, with 8 bases spanning the gap. The CDR3 extends over 13 amino acids.

This chain joins TRBV12-3 or TRBV12-4 and TRBJ2-1; maybe TRBD1 (5 bases). This CDR3 has 12 residues. The V end was cut by 5 bases, the J end by 12 bases, with 14 bases between. The CDR3 is CASSLTPRAQFF. The CDR3 DNA follows: TGTGCCAGCAGTCTTACTCCCAGGGCGCAGTTCTTC.